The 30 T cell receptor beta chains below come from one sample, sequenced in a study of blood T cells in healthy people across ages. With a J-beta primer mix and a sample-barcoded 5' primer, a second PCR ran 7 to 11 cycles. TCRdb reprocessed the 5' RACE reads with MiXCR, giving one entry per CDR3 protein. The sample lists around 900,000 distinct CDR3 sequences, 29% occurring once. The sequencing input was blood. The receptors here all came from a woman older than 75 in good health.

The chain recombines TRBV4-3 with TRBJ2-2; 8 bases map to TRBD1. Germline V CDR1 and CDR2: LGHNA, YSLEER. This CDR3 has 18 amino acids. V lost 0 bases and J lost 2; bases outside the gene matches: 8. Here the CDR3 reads CASSQERTGTYNTGELFF. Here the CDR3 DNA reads TGCGCCAGCAGCCAAGAAAGGACAGGGACATATAACACCGGGGAGCTGTTTTTT.

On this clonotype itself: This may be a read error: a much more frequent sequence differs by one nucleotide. The CDR3 is CASSQDKGTASRGNTEAFF. In DNA form, the CDR3 reads TGTGCCAGCAGCCAAGATAAGGGGACGGCGAGCAGGGGGAACACTGAAGCTTTCTTT. The rearrangement links TRBV4-2 to TRBJ1-1; D is perhaps TRBD1 (6 bases). Trimming left V 0 bases short and J 1 base short, with 21 bases between. Germline-derived CDR1 and CDR2 are LGHNA and YNFKEQ. This CDR3 region has 19 residues.

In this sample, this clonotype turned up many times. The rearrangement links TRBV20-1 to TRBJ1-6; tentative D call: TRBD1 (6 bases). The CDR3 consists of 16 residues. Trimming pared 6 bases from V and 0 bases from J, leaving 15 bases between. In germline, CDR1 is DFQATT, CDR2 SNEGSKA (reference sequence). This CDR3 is CSAPRGRSSYNSPLHF. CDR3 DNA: TGCAGTGCACCCCGGGGGCGTAGCTCCTATAATTCACCCCTCCACTTT.

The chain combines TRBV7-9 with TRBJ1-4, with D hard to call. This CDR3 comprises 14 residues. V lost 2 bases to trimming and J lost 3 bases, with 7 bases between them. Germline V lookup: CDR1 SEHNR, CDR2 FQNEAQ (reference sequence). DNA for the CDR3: TGTGCCAGCAGCTTAAACACAGCTAATGAAAAACTGTTTTTT. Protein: CASSLNTANEKLFF. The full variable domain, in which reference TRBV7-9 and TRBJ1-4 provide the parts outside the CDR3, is DTGVSQNPRHKITKRGQNVTFRCDPISEHNRLYWYRQTLGQGPEFLTYFQNEAQLEKSRLLSDRFSAERPKGSFSTLEIQRTEQGDSAMYLCASSLNTANEKLFFGSGTQLSVL.

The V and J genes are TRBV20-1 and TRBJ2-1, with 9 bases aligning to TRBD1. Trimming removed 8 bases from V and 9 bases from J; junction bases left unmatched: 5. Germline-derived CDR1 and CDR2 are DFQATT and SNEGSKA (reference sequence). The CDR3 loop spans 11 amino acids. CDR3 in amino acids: CSSQGAGEQFF. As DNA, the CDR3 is TGCAGTTCACAGGGGGCTGGTGAGCAGTTCTTC.

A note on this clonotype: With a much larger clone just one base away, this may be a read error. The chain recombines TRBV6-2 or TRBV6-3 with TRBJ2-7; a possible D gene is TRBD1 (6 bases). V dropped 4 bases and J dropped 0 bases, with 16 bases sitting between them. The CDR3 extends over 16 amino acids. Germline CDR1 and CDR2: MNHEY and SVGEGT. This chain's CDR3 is CASSSPQGPSSYEQYF. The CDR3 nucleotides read TGTGCCAGCAGTTCCCCACAGGGCCCGTCCTCCTACGAGCAGTACTTC.

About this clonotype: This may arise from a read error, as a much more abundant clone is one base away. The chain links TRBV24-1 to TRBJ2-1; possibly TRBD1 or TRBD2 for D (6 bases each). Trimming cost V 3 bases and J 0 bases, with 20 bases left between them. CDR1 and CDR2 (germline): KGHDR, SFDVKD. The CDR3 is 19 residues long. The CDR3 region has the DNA TGTGCCACCAGTGATAGTTTAACTAACGGGGGCAGCTCCTACAATGAGCAGTTCTTC. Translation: CATSDSLTNGGSSYNEQFF.

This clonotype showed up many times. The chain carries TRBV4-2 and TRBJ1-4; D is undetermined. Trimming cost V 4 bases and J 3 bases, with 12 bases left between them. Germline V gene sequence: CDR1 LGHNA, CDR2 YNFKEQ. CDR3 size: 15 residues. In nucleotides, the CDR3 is TGTGCCAGCAGCCTATCGGGAGATGCTAATGAAAAACTGTTTTTT. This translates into CASSLSGDANEKLFF.

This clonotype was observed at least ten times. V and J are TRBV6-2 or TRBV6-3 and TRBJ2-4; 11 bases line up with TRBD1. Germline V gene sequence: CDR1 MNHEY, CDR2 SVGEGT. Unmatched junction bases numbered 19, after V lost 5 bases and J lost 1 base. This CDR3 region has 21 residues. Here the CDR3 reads CASSHVWTGGAVSMAKNIQYF. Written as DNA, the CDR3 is TGTGCCAGCAGTCACGTGTGGACAGGGGGCGCGGTATCTATGGCCAAAAACATTCAGTACTTC.

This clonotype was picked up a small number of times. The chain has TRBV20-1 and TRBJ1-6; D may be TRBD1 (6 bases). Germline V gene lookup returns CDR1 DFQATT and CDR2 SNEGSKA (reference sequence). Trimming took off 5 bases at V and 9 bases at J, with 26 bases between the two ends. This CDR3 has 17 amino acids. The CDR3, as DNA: TGCAGTGCTCCGAAGCTGACCTCGGGGGGCAGGAGTTCACCCCTCCACTTT. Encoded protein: CSAPKLTSGGRSSPLHF.

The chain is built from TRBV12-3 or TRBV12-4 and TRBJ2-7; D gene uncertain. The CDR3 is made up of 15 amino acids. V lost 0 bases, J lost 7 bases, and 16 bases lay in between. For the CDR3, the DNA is TGTGCCAGCAGTTTAGCGCCTACAAGTAGAAATGAGCAGTACTTC. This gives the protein CASSLAPTSRNEQYF.

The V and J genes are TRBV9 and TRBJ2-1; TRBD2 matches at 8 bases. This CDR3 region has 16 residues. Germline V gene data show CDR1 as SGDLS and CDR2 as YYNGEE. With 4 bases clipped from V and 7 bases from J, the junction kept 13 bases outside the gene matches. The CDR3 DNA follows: TGTGCCAGCAGCCGGACTAGCAGGGGCCCACCGAATGAGCAGTTCTTC. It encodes CASSRTSRGPPNEQFF. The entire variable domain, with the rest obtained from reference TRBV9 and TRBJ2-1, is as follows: DSGVTQTPKHLITATGQRVTLRCSPRSGDLSVYWYQQSLDQGLQFLIQYYNGEERAKGNILERFSAQQFPDLHSELNLSSLELGDSALYFCASSRTSRGPPNEQFFGPGTRLTVL.

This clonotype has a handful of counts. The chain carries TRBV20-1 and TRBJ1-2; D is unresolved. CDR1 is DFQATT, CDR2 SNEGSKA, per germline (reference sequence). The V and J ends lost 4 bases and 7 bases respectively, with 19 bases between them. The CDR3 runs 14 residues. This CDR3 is CSAIRADLLFGYTF. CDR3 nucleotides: TGCAGTGCTATAAGAGCCGACCTGCTTTTTGGCTACACCTTC.

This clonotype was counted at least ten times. This CDR3 reads CASSLNLGEQFF. The DNA for the CDR3 is TGTGCCAGCAGTTTAAATCTGGGGGAGCAGTTCTTC. The V gene is TRBV12-3 or TRBV12-4, the J gene TRBJ2-1; no reliable D call. V was trimmed by 2 bases and J by 10 bases, leaving 9 bases between them. The CDR3 covers 12 residues.

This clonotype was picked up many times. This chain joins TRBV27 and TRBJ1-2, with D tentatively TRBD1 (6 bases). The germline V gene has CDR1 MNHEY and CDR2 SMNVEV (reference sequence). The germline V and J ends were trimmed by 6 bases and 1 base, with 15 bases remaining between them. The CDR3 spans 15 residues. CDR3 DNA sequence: TGTGCCAGCAGCCCCGCCGGGACACTTAACTATGGCTACACCTTC. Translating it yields CASSPAGTLNYGYTF.

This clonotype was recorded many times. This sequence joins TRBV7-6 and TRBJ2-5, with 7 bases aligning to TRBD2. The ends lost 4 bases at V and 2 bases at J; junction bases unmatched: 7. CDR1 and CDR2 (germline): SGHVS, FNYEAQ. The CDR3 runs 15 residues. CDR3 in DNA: TGTGCCAGCAGCTACGGACTAGGAACACAAGAGACCCAGTACTTC. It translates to CASSYGLGTQETQYF.

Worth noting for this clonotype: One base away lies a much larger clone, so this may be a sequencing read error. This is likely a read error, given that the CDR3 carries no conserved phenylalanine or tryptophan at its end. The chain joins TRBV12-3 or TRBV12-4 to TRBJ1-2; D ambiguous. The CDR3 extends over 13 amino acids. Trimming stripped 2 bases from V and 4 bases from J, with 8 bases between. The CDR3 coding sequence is TGTGCCAGCAGTTTATGGGGATCCTATGGCTACACCTCC. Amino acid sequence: CASSLWGSYGYTS.

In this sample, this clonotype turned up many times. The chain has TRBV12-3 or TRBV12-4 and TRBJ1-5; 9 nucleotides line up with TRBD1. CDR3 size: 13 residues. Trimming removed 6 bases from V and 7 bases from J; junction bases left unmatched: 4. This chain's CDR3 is CASRGQGTQPQHF. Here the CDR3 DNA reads TGTGCCAGCAGGGGACAGGGTACCCAGCCCCAGCATTTT.

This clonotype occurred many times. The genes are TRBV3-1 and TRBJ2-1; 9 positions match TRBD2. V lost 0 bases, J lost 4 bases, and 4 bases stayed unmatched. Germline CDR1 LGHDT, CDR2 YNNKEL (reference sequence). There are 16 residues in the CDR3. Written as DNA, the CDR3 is TGTGCCAGCAGCCAAGAGGGGCGGGGGGGGTACAATGAGCAGTTCTTC. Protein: CASSQEGRGGYNEQFF.

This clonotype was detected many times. The CDR3 DNA sequence: TGCAGTGCAGACCCCAATGTGCGTTCGAAAAACATTCAGTACTTC. It codes for CSADPNVRSKNIQYF. The rearrangement joins TRBV20-1 to TRBJ2-4; D unresolved. V dropped 6 bases and J dropped 4 bases, with 19 bases sitting between them. The germline CDR1 and CDR2 sequences are DFQATT and SNEGSKA (reference sequence). The CDR3 is made up of 15 amino acids.

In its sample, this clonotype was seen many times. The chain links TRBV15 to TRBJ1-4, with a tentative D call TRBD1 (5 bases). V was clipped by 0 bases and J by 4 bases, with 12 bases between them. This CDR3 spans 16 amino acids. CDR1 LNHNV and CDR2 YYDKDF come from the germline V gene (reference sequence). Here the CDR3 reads CATSRDLGGVNEKLFF. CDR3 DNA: TGTGCCACCAGCAGAGATCTGGGAGGGGTTAATGAAAAACTGTTTTTT. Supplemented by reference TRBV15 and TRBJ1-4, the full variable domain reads DAMVIQNPRYQVTQFGKPVTLSCSQTLNHNVMYWYQQKSSQAPKLLFHYYDKDFNNEADTPDNFQSRRPNTSFCFLDIRSPGLGDTAMYLCATSRDLGGVNEKLFFGSGTQLSVL.

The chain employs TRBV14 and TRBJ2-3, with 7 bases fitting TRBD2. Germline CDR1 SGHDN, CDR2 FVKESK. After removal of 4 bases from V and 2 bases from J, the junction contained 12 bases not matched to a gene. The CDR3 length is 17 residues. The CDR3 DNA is TGTGCCAGCAGCCCCTTCTCTGGGGGGGGATCCACAGATACGCAGTATTTT. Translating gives CASSPFSGGGSTDTQYF.

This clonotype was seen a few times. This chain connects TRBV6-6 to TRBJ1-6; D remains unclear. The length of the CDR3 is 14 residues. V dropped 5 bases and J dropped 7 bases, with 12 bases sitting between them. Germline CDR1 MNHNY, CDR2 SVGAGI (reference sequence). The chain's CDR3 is CASSQASGNSPLHF. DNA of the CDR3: TGTGCCAGCAGTCAAGCAAGCGGGAATTCACCCCTCCACTTT.

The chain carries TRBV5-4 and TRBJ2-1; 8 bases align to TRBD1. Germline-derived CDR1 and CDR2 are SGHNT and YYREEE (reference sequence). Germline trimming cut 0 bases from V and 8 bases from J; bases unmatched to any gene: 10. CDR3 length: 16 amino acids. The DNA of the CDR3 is TGTGCCAGCAGCTTGGATCGTGGACAGGGTGGCCATGAGCAGTTCTTC. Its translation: CASSLDRGQGGHEQFF.

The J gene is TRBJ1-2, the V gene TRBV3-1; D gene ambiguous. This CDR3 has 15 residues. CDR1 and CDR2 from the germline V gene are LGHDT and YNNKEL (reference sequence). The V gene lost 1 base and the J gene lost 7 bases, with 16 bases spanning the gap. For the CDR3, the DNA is TGTGCCAGCAGCCAAGGGGGATTCGTTACCTGTGGCTACACCTTC. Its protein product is CASSQGGFVTCGYTF.

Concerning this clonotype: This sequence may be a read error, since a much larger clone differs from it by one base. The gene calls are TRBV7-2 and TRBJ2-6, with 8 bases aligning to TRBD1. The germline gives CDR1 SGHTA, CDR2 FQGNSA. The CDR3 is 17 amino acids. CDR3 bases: TGTGCCAACAGCGCGACAGGGGCGATCTCTGGGGCCAACGTCCTGACTTTC. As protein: CANSATGAISGANVLTF.

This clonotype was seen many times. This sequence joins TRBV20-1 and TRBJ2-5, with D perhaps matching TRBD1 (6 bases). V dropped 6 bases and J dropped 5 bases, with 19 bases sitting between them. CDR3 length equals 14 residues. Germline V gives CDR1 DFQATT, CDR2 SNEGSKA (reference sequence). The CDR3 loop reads CSARSRGGLETQYF. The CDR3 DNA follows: TGCAGTGCCAGGAGCAGGGGCGGGCTGGAGACCCAGTACTTC.

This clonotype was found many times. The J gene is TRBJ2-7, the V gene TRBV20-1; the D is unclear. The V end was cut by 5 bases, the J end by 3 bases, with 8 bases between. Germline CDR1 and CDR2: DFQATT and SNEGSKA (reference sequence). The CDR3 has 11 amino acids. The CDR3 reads CSAQSLYEQYF. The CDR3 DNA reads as TGCAGTGCTCAGTCCCTCTACGAGCAGTACTTC.

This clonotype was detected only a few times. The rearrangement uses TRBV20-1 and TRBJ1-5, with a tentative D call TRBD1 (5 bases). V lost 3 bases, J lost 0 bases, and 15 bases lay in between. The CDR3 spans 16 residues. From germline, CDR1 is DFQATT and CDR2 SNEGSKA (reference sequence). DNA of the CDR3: TGCAGTGCTAGGCGGGGGGGGACGGCTAGCAATCAGCCCCAGCATTTT. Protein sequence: CSARRGGTASNQPQHF.

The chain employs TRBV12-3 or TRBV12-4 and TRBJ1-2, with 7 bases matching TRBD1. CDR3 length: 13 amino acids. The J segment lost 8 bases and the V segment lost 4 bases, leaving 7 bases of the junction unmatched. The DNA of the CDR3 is TGTGCCAGCAGTTACCGGGACAGCGAGGGCTACACCTTC. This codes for CASSYRDSEGYTF.